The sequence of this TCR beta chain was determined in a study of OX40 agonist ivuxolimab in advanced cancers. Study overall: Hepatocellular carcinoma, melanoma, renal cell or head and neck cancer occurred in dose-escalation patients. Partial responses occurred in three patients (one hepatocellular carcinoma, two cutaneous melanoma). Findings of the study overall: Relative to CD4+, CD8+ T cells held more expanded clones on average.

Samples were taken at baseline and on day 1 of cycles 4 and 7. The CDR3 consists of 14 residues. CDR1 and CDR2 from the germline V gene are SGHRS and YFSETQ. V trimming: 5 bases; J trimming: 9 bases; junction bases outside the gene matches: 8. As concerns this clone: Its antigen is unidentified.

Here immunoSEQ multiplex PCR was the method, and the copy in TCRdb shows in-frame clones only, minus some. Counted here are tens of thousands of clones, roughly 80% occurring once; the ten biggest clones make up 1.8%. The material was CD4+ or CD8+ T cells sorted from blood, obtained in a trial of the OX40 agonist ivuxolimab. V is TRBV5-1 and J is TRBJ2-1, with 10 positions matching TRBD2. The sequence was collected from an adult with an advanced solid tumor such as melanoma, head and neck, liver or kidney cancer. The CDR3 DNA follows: TGCGCCAGCAGGGGCGCTAGCGGGGGCGGTGAGCAGTTCTTC. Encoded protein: CASRGASGGGEQFF.